The 21 T cell receptor beta chains given below trace back to one sample, sequenced in a study. TCRdb reanalysed the RT-PCR reads using MiXCR and keeps one entry per CDR3 protein. The sample consists of about 700,000 distinct CDR3 sequences, approximately 15% of them appearing once. Sample: memory CD4+ T cells from blood. The receptor set was obtained from a female donor in good health, serving as a healthy control.

V usage is TRBV18 and J usage is TRBJ1-4; D uncertain. The V end was cut by 5 bases, the J end by 0 bases, with 16 bases between. The length of the CDR3 is 17 residues. CDR1 and CDR2 (germline): KGHSH, LQKENI. This chain's CDR3 is CASSFSGLLATNEKLFF. CDR3 coding DNA: TGTGCCAGCTCATTTTCGGGCCTCCTGGCAACTAATGAAAAACTGTTTTTT.

The rearrangement links TRBV7-9 to TRBJ1-4; 8 positions match TRBD1. The CDR3 totals 16 residues. Germline values: CDR1 SEHNR, CDR2 FQNEAQ (reference sequence). V lost 2 bases to trimming and J lost 4 bases; unmatched junction nucleotides: 6. CDR3 sequence (DNA): TGTGCCAGCAGCTTAACCCCGGGACAGGATAATGAAAAACTGTTTTTT. It encodes CASSLTPGQDNEKLFF.

This clonotype was picked up many times. The rearrangement links TRBV7-2 to TRBJ2-1; 9 nucleotides line up with TRBD2. Trimming cost V 3 bases and J 4 bases; bases outside gene matches: 10. Germline CDR1 is SGHTA and CDR2 is FQGNSA. CDR3 length: 17 amino acids. CDR3 DNA: TGTGCCAGCAGCTTCGGCCTTGGGCTAGCGGGATACAATGAGCAGTTCTTC. Protein sequence: CASSFGLGLAGYNEQFF.

The chain combines TRBV28 with TRBJ2-1; no reliable D call. CDR1 is MDHEN, CDR2 SYDVKM, per germline. This CDR3 contains 13 residues. V was cut by 5 bases and J by 7 bases, with 12 bases left in between. The CDR3 loop is CASSPPASNEQFF. CDR3 sequence (DNA): TGTGCCAGCAGTCCACCGGCCTCAAATGAGCAGTTCTTC.

This clonotype was detected ten times or more. The CDR3 spells CSAGGTGHQPQHF. CDR3 DNA: TGCAGTGCTGGAGGGACAGGGCACCAGCCCCAGCATTTT. The chain carries TRBV20-1 and TRBJ1-5; 9 nucleotides match TRBD1. Germline V gene sequence: CDR1 DFQATT, CDR2 SNEGSKA (reference sequence). Trimming took 5 bases from V and 7 from J; bases not matched to a gene: 6. The CDR3 totals 13 residues.

This clonotype was observed at least ten times. This chain connects TRBV6-2 or TRBV6-3 to TRBJ2-5; D is undetermined. Deletions cut 7 bases from V and 5 bases from J, with 17 bases between. The CDR3 length is 14 residues. CDR1 and CDR2 from the germline V gene are MNHEY and SVGEGT. The CDR3 is CASTLGGLRETQYF. CDR3 DNA: TGTGCCAGCACCCTCGGCGGTCTTCGGGAGACCCAGTACTTC.

The chain joins TRBV2 to TRBJ2-3; D tentatively fits TRBD1 or TRBD2 (7 bases each). The ends were cut back, 10 bases at V and 0 bases at J, with 14 bases in the middle. Germline lookup yields CDR1 SNHLY and CDR2 FYNNEI. This CDR3 spans 14 amino acids. CDR3 sequence reads: CATRGGGSTDTQYF. The CDR3 DNA reads as TGTGCCACCAGGGGGGGCGGAAGCACAGATACGCAGTATTTT.

The chain is built from TRBV2 and TRBJ2-1; 7 bases fit TRBD1. The CDR3 length is 13 residues. Germline V gives CDR1 SNHLY, CDR2 FYNNEI. J was trimmed by 8 bases and V by 6 bases; bases with no gene match: 7. The CDR3 DNA reads TGTGCCAGCAGGGACGACAGGGAACATGAGCAGTTCTTC. This gives the protein CASRDDREHEQFF.

The chain employs TRBV18 and TRBJ1-2; 7 nucleotides agree with TRBD1. The junction had 4 bases not matched to a gene; V was cut back by 1 base and J by 8 bases. Germline V gene data show CDR1 as KGHSH and CDR2 as LQKENI. The CDR3 runs 13 residues. CDR3 sequence: CASSPRTGEGYTF. Here the CDR3 DNA reads TGTGCCAGCTCACCACGGACAGGCGAGGGCTACACCTTC. Looking up the rest from reference TRBV18 and TRBJ1-2 gives the full variable domain: NAGVMQNPRHLVRRRGQEARLRCSPMKGHSHVYWYRQLPEEGLKFMVYLQKENIIDESGMPKERFSAEFPKEGPSILRIQQVVRGDSAAYFCASSPRTGEGYTFGSGTRLTVV.

This clonotype has a count of ten or more. The chain links TRBV24-1 to TRBJ1-2; D is ambiguous. The germline V gene has CDR1 KGHDR and CDR2 SFDVKD. This CDR3 spans 14 amino acids. The V and J ends lost 5 bases and 2 bases respectively, with 11 bases between them. As DNA, the CDR3 is TGTGCCACCAGTGCGTCCCGGAAAAACTATGGCTACACCTTC. Residues: CATSASRKNYGYTF.

This clonotype was recorded a few times. The rearrangement links TRBV7-9 to TRBJ1-1; D remains ambiguous. Germline V gives CDR1 SEHNR, CDR2 FQNEAQ (reference sequence). V was trimmed by 6 bases and J by 1 base, leaving 15 bases between them. The CDR3 sequence is 15 residues long. CDR3 protein: CASSSRWERNTEAFF. The CDR3 nucleotides read TGTGCCAGCAGTTCCCGATGGGAACGGAACACTGAAGCTTTCTTT.

This clonotype came up a few times. The gene calls are TRBV2 and TRBJ1-5; weak D call: TRBD1 (6 bases). CDR3 length: 15 residues. V lost 2 bases, J lost 3 bases, and 11 bases lay in between. Germline assignment: CDR1 SNHLY and CDR2 FYNNEI. The CDR3 region is CASSEQGSNNQPQHF. In DNA form, the CDR3 reads TGTGCCAGCAGTGAACAGGGGTCAAACAATCAGCCCCAGCATTTT.

About this clonotype: The junction departs from the called germline gene at one end, perhaps through a read error. The CDR3: CATTTGTSGSRVTGELFF. CDR3 DNA sequence: TGTGCCACCACGACCGGGACTAGCGGGAGTCGGGTCACCGGGGAGCTGTTCTTC. The rearrangement joins TRBV15 to TRBJ2-1; 14 nucleotides line up with TRBD2. CDR3 size: 18 residues. Germline CDR1 and CDR2: LNHNV and YYDKDF (reference sequence). Full variable domain (rest looked up from reference TRBV15 and TRBJ2-1): DAMVIQNPRYQVTQFGKPVTLSCSQTLNHNVMYWYQQKSSQAPKLLFHYYDKDFNNEADTPDNFQSRRPNTSFCFLDIRSPGLGDTAMYLCATTTGTSGSRVTGELFFGPGTRLTVL.

The J gene is TRBJ1-5, the V gene TRBV20-1; 7 positions match TRBD1. Trimming took 3 bases from V and 0 from J; bases not matched to a gene: 8. The germline V gene has CDR1 DFQATT and CDR2 SNEGSKA (reference sequence). CDR3 length: 16 amino acids. The CDR3 region is CSARVGQTLSNQPQHF. CDR3 bases: TGCAGTGCTAGGGTGGGACAGACTCTTAGCAATCAGCCCCAGCATTTT.

There are many counts of this clonotype. The V and J genes are TRBV4-3 and TRBJ2-5; 7 bases map to TRBD1. This CDR3 has 14 amino acids. Looked up from germline, CDR1 is LGHNA and CDR2 is YSLEER. With 4 bases clipped from V and 5 bases from J, the junction kept 7 bases outside the gene matches. DNA of the CDR3: TGCGCCAGCAGCCCACGACAGGGTGTTGAGACCCAGTACTTC. Its protein is CASSPRQGVETQYF.

The J gene is TRBJ1-1, the V gene TRBV6-2 or TRBV6-3; 10 bases line up with TRBD1. Looked up from germline, CDR1 is MNHEY and CDR2 is SVGEGT. Losses at the gene ends were 5 bases for V and 4 bases for J; bases not matched to a gene: 10. CDR3 length: 16 amino acids. CDR3: CASSQIPGQGSTEAFF. CDR3 DNA: TGTGCCAGCAGTCAGATACCGGGACAGGGGAGCACTGAAGCTTTCTTT.

This clonotype was counted only a few times. The chain has TRBV28 and TRBJ2-3; 8 bases align to TRBD2. CDR1 is MDHEN, CDR2 SYDVKM, per germline. The CDR3 covers 16 residues. Unmatched junction bases numbered 11, after V lost 6 bases and J lost 3 bases. This CDR3 is CASSPGGGWSTDTQYF. The CDR3 DNA sequence: TGTGCCAGCAGCCCGGGCGGGGGGTGGTCGACAGATACGCAGTATTTT.

This chain links TRBV15 with TRBJ2-6; D gene uncertain. CDR3 length: 16 amino acids. CDR1 and CDR2 from the germline V gene are LNHNV and YYDKDF (reference sequence). V lost 3 bases and J lost 5, with 14 bases in between. The CDR3 DNA sequence: TGTGCCACCAGCAGCTTAGACGGTCCGTGGGCCAACGTCCTGACTTTC. Translation gives CATSSLDGPWANVLTF.

This clonotype was detected many times. The chain has TRBV5-1 and TRBJ2-3; D tentatively fits TRBD1 or TRBD2 (6 bases each). This CDR3 has 15 residues. Germline CDR1 SGHRS, CDR2 YFSETQ. Trimming left V 4 bases short and J 1 base short, with 13 bases between. This CDR3 is CASSGGQIGTDTQYF. The DNA for the CDR3 is TGCGCCAGCAGCGGGGGGCAAATAGGCACAGATACGCAGTATTTT.

This chain connects TRBV3-1 to TRBJ2-5; maybe TRBD1 (7 bases). The germline gives CDR1 LGHDT, CDR2 YNNKEL (reference sequence). The CDR3 is 18 residues long. Trimming pared 0 bases from V and 5 bases from J, leaving 22 bases between. The CDR3 loop reads CASSQDAEGARIIETQYF. CDR3 bases: TGTGCCAGCAGCCAAGATGCGGAGGGGGCGCGCATTATTGAGACCCAGTACTTC.

The chain has TRBV4-1 and TRBJ2-1; D may be TRBD1 or TRBD2 (5 bases each). There are 16 residues in the CDR3. Germline V gene sequence: CDR1 MGHRA, CDR2 YSYEKL. Trimming took 2 bases from V and 8 from J, leaving 19 bases between them. The CDR3 loop is CASSQPPWGSIHEQFF. The CDR3, as DNA: TGCGCCAGCAGCCAACCTCCTTGGGGGAGTATCCATGAGCAGTTCTTC.